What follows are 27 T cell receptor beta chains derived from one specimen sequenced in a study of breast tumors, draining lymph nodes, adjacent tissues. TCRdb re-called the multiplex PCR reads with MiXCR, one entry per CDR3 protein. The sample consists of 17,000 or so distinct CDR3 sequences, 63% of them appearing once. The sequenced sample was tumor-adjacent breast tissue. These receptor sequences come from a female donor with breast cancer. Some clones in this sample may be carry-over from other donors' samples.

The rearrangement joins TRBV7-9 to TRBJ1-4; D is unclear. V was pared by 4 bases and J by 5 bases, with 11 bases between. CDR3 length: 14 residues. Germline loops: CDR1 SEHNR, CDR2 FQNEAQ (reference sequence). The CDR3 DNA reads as TGTGCCAGCAGCTATGGGAGACCCAATGAAAAACTGTTTTTT. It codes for CASSYGRPNEKLFF.

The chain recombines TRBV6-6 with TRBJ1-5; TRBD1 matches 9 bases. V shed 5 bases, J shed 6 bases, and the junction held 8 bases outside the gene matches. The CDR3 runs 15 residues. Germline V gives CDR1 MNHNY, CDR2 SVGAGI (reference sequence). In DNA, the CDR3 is TGTGCCAGCAGTCACTGGGGACAGGGACTTCAGCCCCAGCATTTT. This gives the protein CASSHWGQGLQPQHF.

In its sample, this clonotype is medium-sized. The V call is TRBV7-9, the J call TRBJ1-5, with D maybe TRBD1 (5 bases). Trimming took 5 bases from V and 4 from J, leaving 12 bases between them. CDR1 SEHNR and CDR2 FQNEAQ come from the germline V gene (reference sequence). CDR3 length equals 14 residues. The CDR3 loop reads CASSPQGGNQPQHF. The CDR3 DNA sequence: TGTGCCAGCAGCCCTCAGGGTGGTAATCAGCCCCAGCATTTT.

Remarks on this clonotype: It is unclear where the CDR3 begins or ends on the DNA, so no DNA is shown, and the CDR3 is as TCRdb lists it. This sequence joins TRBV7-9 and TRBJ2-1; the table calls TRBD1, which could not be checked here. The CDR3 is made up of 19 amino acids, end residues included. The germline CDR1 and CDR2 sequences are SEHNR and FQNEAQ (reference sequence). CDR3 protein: CASSFYICSAPTGADEQFF.

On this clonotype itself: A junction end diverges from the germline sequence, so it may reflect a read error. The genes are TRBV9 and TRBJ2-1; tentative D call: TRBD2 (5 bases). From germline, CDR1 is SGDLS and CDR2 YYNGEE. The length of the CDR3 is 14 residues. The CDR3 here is CASSLWTGDNEQSF. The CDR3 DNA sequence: TGTGCCAGCAGCTTATGGACTGGTGACAATGAGCAGTCCTTC.

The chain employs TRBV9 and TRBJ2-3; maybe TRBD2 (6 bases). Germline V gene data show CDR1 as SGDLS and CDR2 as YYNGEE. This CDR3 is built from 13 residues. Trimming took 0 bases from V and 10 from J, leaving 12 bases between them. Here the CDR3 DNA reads TGTGCCAGCAGCGTAGGAACAGCGGGCTCGCAGTATTTT. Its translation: CASSVGTAGSQYF.

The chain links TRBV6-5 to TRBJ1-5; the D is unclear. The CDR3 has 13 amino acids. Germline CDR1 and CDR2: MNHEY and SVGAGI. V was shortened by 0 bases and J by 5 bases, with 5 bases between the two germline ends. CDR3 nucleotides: TGTGCCAGCAGTTACTCCCTATATCAGCCCCAGCATTTT. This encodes CASSYSLYQPQHF.

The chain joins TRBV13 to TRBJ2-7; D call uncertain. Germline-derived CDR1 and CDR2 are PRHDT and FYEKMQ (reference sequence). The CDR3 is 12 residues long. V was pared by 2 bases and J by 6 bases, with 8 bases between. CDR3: CASSLRQGEQYF. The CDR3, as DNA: TGTGCCAGCAGCTTACGGCAAGGCGAGCAGTACTTC.

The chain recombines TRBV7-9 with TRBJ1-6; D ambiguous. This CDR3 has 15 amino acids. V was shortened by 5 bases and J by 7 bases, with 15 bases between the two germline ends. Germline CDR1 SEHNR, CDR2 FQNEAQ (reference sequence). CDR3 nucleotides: TGTGCCAGCAGCCGTAGTGGGAATCCCAATTCACCCCTCCACTTT. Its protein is CASSRSGNPNSPLHF.

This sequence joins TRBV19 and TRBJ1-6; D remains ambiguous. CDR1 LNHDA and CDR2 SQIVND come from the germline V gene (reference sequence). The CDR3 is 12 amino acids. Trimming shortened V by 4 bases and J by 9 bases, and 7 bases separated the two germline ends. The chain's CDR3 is CASSTRVSPLHF. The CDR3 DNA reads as TGTGCCAGTAGTACAAGGGTTTCACCCCTCCACTTT.

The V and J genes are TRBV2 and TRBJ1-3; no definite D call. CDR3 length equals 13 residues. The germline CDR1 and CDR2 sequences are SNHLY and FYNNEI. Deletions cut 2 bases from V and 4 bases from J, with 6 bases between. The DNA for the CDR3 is TGTGCCAGCAGTGAACCCCAGGGAAACACCATATATTTT. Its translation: CASSEPQGNTIYF. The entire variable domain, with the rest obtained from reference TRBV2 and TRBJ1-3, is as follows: EPEVTQTPSHQVTQMGQEVILRCVPISNHLYFYWYRQILGQKVEFLVSFYNNEISEKSEIFDDQFSVERPDGSNFTLKIRSTKLEDSAMYFCASSEPQGNTIYFGEGSWLTVV.

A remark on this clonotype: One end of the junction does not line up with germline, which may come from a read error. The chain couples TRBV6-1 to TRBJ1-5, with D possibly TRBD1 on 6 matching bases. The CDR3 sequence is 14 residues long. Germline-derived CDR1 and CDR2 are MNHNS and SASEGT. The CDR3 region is CASSLGGQGQPRHF. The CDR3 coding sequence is TGTGCCAGCAGTCTGGGGGGGCAAGGTCAGCCCCGGCATTTT.

The CDR3 loop reads CSARQGHEQYF. The CDR3 DNA reads TGCAGTGCTAGACAGGGACACGAGCAGTACTTC. The chain joins TRBV20-1 to TRBJ2-7; the D gene could be TRBD1 or TRBD2 (5 bases each). V lost 2 bases and J lost 5, with 7 bases in between. The CDR3 consists of 11 residues. Germline lookup yields CDR1 DFQATT and CDR2 SNEGSKA (reference sequence).

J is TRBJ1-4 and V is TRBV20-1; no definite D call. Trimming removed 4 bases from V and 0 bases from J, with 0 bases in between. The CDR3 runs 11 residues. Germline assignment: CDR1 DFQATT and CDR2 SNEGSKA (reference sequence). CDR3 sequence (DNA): TGCAGTGCTACAACTAATGAAAAACTGTTTTTT. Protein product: CSATTNEKLFF.

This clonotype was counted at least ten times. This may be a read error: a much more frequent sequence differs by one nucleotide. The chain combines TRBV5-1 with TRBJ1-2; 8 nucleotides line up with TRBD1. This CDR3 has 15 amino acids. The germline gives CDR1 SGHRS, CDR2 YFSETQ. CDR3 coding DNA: TGCGCCAGCAGTAGATTGATACAGGGGGACGCGGGCTACGCCTTC. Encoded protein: CASSRLIQGDAGYAF.

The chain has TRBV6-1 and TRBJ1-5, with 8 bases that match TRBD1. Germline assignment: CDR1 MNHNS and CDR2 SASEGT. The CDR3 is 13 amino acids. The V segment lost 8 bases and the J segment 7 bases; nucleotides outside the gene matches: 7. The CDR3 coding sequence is TGTGCCAGCCGCACAGGGGGAGACCAGCCCCAGCATTTT. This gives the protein CASRTGGDQPQHF.

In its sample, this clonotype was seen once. The CDR3 DNA is TGTGCCAGCAGCCCCACTCGCGGAAATCGACTGAGCCTTGGCTACACCTTC. Amino acids: CASSPTRGNRLSLGYTF. The chain has TRBV7-9 and TRBJ1-2; no clear D gene. The CDR3 has 17 amino acids. CDR1 SEHNR and CDR2 FQNEAQ come from the germline V gene (reference sequence). Trimming stripped 5 bases from V and 7 bases from J, with 26 bases between.

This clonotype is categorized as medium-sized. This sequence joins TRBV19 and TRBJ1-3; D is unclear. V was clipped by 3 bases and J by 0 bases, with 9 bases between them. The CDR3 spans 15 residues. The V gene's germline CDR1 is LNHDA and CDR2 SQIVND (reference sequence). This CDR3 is CASSMGRPSGNTIYF. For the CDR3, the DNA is TGTGCCAGTAGTATGGGTCGGCCCTCTGGAAACACCATATATTTT.

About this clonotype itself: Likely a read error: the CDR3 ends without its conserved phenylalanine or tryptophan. This chain's CDR3 is CASTNGEAAGNTIYS. The CDR3 DNA follows: TGTGCCAGTACCAACGGAGAGGCGGCGGGAAACACCATATATTCT. The V gene is TRBV19, the J gene TRBJ1-3; no firm D call. Per the germline V gene, CDR1 is LNHDA and CDR2 is SQIVND (reference sequence). Trimming took 7 bases from V and 4 from J, leaving 17 bases between them. CDR3 length: 15 residues.

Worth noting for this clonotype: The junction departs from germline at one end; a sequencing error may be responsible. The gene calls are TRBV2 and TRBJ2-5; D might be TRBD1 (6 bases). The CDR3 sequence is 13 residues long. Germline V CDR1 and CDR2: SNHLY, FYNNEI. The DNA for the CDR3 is TGTGCCAGCAGCCCCACAGAGGGGGAGAACCAGTACTTC. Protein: CASSPTEGENQYF.

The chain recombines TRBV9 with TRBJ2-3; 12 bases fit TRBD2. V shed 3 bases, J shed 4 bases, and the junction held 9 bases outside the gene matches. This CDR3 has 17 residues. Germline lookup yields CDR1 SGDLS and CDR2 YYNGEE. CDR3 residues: CASSASSGGAYADTQYF. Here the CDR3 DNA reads TGTGCCAGCAGCGCCTCTAGCGGGGGGGCCTACGCAGATACGCAGTATTTT.

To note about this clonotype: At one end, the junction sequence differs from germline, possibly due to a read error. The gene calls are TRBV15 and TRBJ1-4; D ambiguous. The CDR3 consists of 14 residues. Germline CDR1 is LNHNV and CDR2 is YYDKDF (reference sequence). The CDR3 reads CATSRVSPGEKLFF. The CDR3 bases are TGTGCTACCAGCAGAGTGAGTCCAGGCGAAAAACTGTTTTTT.

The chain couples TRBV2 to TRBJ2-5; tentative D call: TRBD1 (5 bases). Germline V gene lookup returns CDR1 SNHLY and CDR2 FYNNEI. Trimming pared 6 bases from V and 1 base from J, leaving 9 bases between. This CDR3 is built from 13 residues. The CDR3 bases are TGTGCCAGCAGGGACACAAGCCAAGAGACCCAGTACTTC. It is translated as CASRDTSQETQYF. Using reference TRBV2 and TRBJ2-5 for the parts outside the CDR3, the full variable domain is EPEVTQTPSHQVTQMGQEVILRCVPISNHLYFYWYRQILGQKVEFLVSFYNNEISEKSEIFDDQFSVERPDGSNFTLKIRSTKLEDSAMYFCASRDTSQETQYFGPGTRLLVL.

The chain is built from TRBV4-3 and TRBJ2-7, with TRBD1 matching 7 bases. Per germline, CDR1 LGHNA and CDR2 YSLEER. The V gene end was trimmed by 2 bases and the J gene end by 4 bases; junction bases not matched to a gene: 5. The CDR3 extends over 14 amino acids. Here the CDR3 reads CASSQLTGRYEQYF. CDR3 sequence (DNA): TGCGCCAGCAGCCAATTGACAGGGAGATACGAGCAGTACTTC.

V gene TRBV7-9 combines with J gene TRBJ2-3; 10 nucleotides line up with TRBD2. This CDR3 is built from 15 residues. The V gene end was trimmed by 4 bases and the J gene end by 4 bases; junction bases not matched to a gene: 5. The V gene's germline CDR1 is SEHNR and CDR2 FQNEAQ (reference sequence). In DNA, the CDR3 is TGTGCCAGCAGCTCTAGCGGGAGTGGGGCAGATACGCAGTATTTT. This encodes CASSSSGSGADTQYF. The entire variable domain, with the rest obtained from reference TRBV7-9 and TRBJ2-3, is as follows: DTGVSQNPRHKITKRGQNVTFRCDPISEHNRLYWYRQTLGQGPEFLTYFQNEAQLEKSRLLSDRFSAERPKGSFSTLEIQRTEQGDSAMYLCASSSSGSGADTQYFGPGTRLTVL.

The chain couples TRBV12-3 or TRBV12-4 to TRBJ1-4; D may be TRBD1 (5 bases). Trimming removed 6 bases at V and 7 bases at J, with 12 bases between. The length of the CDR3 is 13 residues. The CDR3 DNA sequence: TGTGCCAGCAGCCCGACAGATTCTGAAAAACTGTTTTTT. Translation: CASSPTDSEKLFF.

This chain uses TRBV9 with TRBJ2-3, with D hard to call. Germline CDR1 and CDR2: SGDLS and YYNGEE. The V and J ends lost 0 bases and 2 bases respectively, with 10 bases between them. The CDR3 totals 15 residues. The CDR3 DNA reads TGTGCCAGCAGCGTAGTCGGGTTGCACACAGATACGCAGTATTTT. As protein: CASSVVGLHTDTQYF.